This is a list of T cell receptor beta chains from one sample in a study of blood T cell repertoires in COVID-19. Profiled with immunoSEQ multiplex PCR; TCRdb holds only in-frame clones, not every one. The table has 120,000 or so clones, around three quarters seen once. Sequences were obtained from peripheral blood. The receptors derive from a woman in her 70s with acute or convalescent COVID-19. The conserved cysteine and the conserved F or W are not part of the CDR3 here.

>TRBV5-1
ASSLETGVYTGELF
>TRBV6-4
ASSEGSNQPQH
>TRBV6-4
ASTRTSGVGGELF
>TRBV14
ASSQGVLNEKLF
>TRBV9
ASSVDAGQGANVLT
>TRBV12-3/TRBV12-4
ASRQAASGEQY
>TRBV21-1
ASGRTRALYEQY
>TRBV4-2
ASSHRGEPNEKLF
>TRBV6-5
ASSYSTAGGTEAF
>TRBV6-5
ASSPLAGKGELF
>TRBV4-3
ASSQDVDNSPLH
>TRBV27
ASSPAGHLSNQPQH
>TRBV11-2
ASSSPGAVGANVLT
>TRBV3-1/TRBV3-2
ASSQDPAGVPGELF
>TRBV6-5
ASRTSGGAEEQF
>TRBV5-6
ASSLTSGAYNEQF
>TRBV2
ASSGTRSNEQF
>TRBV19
ASSIGGRRGQPQH
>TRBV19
ASRTGQGHGYT
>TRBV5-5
ASSLDPGTGGNQPQH
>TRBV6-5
ASSQTGGSGNTIY
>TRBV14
ASSQVTGPTGELF
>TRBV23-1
ASSLSGGFTGELF
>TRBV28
ASSSLTTGSGSNEQF
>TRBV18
ASSPQGLGAVTEAF
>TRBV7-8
ASSLDRFPGAGRGYT
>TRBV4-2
ASSQGDRGSEQY
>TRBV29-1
SGSSRSPDTQY
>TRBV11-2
ASSRASNYGYT
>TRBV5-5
ASSFETGPLH
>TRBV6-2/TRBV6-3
ASSPTEDTQY
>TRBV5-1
ASSSSGPQETQY
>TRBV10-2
ASSVPGQGVKTQY
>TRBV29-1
SVTKFDRSQYGYT
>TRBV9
ASSVRGDTEAF
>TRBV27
ASSLISSSYEQY
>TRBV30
AWGLAGTDTQY
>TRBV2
ASSERGRLQETQY
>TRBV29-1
SVEVGGPKQPQH
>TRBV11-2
ASSFGGDYEQY
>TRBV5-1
ASSYNPLADRGGGYT
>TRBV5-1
ASSTRRENTEAF
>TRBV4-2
ASSQLSGTEQETQY
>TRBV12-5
ASGLEPRQGPTDTQY
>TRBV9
ASSAFPGNTEAF
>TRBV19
ASSIQGANLYGYT
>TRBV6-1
ASSEVLAANYGYT